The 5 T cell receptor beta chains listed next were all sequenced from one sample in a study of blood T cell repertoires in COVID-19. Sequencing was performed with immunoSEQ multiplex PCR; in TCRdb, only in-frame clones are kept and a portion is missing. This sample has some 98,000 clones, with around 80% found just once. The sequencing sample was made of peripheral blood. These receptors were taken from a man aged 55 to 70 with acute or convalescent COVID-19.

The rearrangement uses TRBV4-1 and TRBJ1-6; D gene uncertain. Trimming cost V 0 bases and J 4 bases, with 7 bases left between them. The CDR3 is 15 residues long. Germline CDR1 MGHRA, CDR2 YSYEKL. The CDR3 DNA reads TGCGCCAGCAGCCAAGATGAACGGTATAATTCACCCCTCCACTTT. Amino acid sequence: CASSQDERYNSPLHF.

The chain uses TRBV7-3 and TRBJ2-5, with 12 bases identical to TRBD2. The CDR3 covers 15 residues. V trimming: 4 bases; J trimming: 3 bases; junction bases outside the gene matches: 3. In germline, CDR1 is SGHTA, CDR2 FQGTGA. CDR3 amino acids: CASSSGLAGKETQYF. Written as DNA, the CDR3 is TGTGCCAGCAGCTCAGGACTAGCGGGGAAAGAGACCCAGTACTTC.

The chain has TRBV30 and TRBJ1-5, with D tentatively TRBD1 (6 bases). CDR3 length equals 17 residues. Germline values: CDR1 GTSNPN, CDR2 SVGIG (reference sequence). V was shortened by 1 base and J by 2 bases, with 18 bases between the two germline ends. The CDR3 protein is CAWSGGRVGEGNQPQHF. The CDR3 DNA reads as TGTGCCTGGAGTGGGGGGCGCGTGGGCGAGGGCAATCAGCCCCAGCATTTT.

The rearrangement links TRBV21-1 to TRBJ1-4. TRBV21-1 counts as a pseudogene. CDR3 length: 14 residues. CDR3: CASSKIPPEEKLFF. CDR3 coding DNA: TGTGCCAGCAGCAAAATCCCCCCCGAGGAAAAACTGTTTTTT.

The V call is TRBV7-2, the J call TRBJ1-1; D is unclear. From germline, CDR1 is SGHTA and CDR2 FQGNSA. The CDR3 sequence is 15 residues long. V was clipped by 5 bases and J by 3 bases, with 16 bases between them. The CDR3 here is CASSMILSRDTEAFF. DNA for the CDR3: TGTGCCAGCAGCATGATCCTTTCGCGGGACACTGAAGCTTTCTTT.